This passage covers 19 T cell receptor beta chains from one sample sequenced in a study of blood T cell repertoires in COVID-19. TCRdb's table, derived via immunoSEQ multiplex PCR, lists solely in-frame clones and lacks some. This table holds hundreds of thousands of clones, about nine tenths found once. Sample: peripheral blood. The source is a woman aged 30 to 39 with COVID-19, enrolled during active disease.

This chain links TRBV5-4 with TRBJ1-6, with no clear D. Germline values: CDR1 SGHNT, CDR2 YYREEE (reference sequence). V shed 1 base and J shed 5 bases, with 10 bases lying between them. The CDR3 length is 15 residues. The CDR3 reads CASSLNQAHNSPLHF. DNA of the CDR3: TGTGCCAGCAGCTTGAATCAGGCTCATAATTCACCCCTCCACTTT.

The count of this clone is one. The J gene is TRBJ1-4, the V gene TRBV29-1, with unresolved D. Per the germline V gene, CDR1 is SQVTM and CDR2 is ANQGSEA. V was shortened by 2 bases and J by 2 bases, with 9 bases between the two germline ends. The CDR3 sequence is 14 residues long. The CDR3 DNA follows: TGCAGCGTTGAATCCGGGTCTACTAATGAAAAACTGTTTTTT. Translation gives CSVESGSTNEKLFF.

DNA of the CDR3: TGCGCCAGCATGCGGACAGGGGAGTACGGTGAAGCTTTCTTT. Residues: CASMRTGEYGEAFF. The gene calls are TRBV5-1 and TRBJ1-1; 9 nucleotides agree with TRBD1. Germline trimming cut 6 bases from V and 7 bases from J; bases unmatched to any gene: 10. The germline CDR1 and CDR2 sequences are SGHRS and YFSETQ. This CDR3 spans 14 amino acids.

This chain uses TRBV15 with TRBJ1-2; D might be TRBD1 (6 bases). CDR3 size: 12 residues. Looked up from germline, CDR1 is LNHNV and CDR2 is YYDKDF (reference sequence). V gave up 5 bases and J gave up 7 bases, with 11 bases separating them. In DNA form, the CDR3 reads TGTGCCACCAGCTCCGGGGGGCGTGGCTACACCTTC. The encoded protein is CATSSGGRGYTF.

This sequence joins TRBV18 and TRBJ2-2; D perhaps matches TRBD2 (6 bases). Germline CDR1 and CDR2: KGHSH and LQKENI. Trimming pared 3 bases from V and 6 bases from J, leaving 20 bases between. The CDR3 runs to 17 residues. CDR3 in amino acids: CASSPQATGDGPGELFF. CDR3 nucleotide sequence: TGTGCCAGCTCACCTCAGGCCACGGGGGACGGTCCCGGGGAGCTGTTTTTT.

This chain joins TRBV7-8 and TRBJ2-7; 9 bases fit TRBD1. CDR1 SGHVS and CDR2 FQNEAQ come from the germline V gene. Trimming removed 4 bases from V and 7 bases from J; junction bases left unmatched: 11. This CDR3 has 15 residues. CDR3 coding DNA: TGTGCCAGCAGCTCCCGAGCTGGGACAGGGCGGGAGCAGTACTTC. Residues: CASSSRAGTGREQYF.

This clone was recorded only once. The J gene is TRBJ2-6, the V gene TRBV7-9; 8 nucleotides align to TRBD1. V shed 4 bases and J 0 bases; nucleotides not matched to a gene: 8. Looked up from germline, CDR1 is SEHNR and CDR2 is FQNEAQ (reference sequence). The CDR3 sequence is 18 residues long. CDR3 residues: CASSSPETGDSGANVLTF. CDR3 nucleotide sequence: TGTGCCAGCAGCTCTCCGGAGACAGGGGACTCTGGGGCCAACGTCCTGACTTTC.

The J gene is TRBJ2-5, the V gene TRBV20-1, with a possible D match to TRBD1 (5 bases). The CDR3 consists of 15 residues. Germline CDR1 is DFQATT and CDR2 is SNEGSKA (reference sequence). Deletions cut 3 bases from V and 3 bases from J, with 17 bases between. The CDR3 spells CSASTDRQRKETQYF. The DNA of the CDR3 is TGCAGTGCTAGTACCGACCGACAGAGGAAAGAGACCCAGTACTTC.

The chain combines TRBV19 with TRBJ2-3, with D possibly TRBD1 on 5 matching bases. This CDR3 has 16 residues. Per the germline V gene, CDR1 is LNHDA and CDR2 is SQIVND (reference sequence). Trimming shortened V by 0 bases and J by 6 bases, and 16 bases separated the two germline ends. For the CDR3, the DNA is TGTGCCAGTAGTATAGACGCAACAGGTCAAGGCGATACGCAGTATTTT. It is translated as CASSIDATGQGDTQYF. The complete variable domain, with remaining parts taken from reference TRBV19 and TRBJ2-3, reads DGGITQSPKYLFRKEGQNVTLSCEQNLNHDAMYWYRQDPGQGLRLIYYSQIVNDFQKGDIAEGYSVSREKKESFPLTVTSAQKNPTAFYLCASSIDATGQGDTQYFGPGTRLTVL.

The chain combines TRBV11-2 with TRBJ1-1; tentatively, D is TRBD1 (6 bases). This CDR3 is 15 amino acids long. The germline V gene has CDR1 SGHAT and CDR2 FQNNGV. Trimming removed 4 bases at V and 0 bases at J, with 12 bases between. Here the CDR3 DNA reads TGTGCCAGCAGCTCCACTAACAGGGTGAACACTGAAGCTTTCTTT. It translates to CASSSTNRVNTEAFF.

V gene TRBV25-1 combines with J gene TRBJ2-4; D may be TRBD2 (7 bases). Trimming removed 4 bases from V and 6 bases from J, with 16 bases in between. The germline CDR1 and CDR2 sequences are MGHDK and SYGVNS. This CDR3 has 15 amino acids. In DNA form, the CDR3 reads TGTGCCAGCAGTGCCAGAGGAGGGGGGGGAAACATTCAGTACTTC. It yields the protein CASSARGGGGNIQYF.

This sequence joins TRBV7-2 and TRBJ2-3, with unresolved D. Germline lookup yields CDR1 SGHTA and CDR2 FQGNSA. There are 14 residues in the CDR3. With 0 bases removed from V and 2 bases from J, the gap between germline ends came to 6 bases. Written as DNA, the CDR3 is TGTGCCAGCAGCTTAGCTGCCTACACAGATACGCAGTATTTT. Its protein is CASSLAAYTDTQYF.

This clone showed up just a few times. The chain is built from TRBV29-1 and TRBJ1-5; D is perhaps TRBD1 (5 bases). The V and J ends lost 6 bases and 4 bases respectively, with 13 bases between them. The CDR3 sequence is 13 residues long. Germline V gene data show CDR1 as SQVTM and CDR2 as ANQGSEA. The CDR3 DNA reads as TGCAGCGTGGTTTGGGGCCTTAATCAGCCCCAGCATTTT. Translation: CSVVWGLNQPQHF.

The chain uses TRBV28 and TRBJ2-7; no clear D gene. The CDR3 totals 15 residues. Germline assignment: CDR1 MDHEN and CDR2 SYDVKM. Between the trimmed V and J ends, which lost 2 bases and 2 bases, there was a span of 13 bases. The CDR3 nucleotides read TGTGCCAGCAGTTTAGTCTCCCCAGGAACCTACGAGCAGTACTTC. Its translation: CASSLVSPGTYEQYF.

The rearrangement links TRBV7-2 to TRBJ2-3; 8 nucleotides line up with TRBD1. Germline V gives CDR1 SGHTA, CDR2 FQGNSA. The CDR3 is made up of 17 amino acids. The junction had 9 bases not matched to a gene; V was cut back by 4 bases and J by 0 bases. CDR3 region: CASSYRGVLPSTDTQYF. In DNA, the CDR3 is TGTGCCAGCAGCTACAGGGGGGTGCTTCCTAGCACAGATACGCAGTATTTT.

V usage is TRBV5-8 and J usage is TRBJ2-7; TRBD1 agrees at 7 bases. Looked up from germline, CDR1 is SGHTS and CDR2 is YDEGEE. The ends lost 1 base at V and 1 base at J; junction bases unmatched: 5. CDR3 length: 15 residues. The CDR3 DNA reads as TGTGCCAGCAGCTTGACAGGGGTTTGGTCCTACGAGCAGTACGTC. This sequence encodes CASSLTGVWSYEQYV.

CDR3 protein: CASSQKFGGAVRTDTQYF. The CDR3 bases are TGTGCCAGTAGTCAGAAATTCGGGGGGGCGGTACGGACAGATACGCAGTATTTT. The chain is built from TRBV19 and TRBJ2-3, with 8 bases aligning to TRBD2. Germline V lookup: CDR1 LNHDA, CDR2 SQIVND (reference sequence). V lost 5 bases to trimming and J lost 3 bases; unmatched junction nucleotides: 16. The CDR3 contains 18 residues. The full variable domain, its missing parts supplied by reference TRBV19 and TRBJ2-3, is DGGITQSPKYLFRKEGQNVTLSCEQNLNHDAMYWYRQDPGQGLRLIYYSQIVNDFQKGDIAEGYSVSREKKESFPLTVTSAQKNPTAFYLCASSQKFGGAVRTDTQYFGPGTRLTVL.

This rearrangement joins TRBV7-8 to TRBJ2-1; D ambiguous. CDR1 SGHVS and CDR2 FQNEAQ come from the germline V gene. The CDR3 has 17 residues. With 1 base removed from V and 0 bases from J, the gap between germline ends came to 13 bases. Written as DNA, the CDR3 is TGTGCCAGCAGCTTAGGCGGCACATTAAGCTCCTACAATGAGCAGTTCTTC. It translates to CASSLGGTLSSYNEQFF.

In nucleotides, the CDR3 is TGCGCCAGCAGCTTGGGAGGGGGCCGGGGCTACACCTTC. Encoded protein: CASSLGGGRGYTF. V gene TRBV5-1 combines with J gene TRBJ1-2, with 7 bases that match TRBD1. Germline-derived CDR1 and CDR2 are SGHRS and YFSETQ. The CDR3 has 13 residues. The V and J ends lost 0 bases and 8 bases, in that order; junction bases with no gene match: 4.